This note documents a single TCR beta chain sequence. Its antigen is unidentified. This sample was taken from a study of cytomegalovirus exposure and HLA in healthy donors. General study points: Subsequent analysis of the roughly 120 validation repertoires found a tendency for first-cohort TCR clusters to co-occur.

While the first cohort had 600 to 750 subjects, the donors belonged to the separate validation cohort of 120 subjects. TCRdb keeps only in-frame clones here, not all; method: immunoSEQ multiplex PCR. The sample holds under 100,000 clones, roughly 97% seen once. V was clipped by 2 bases and J by 5 bases; unmatched bases: 7. Looked up from germline, CDR1 is SGHRS and CDR2 is YFSETQ. CDR3 size: 15 residues. Sequences were obtained from PBMCs. The sequence was collected from a man aged 18 to 30 in good health and CMV-seronegative. The gene calls are TRBV5-1 and TRBJ2-5; 9 nucleotides align to TRBD2. CDR3 coding DNA: TGCGCCAGCAGCTTTTCGGCGGGAGGGCAGGAGACCCAGTACTTC. As protein: CASSFSAGGQETQYF.